The 13 T cell receptor beta chains reported below all come from one sample, sequenced in a study of T cells in narcolepsy. Using immunoSEQ multiplex PCR, the repertoire was profiled, and TCRdb retains in-frame clones only, with some absent. The table has around 27,000 clones, approximately 80% seen once. The material sequenced was CD45RA- memory CD4+ T cells from PBMCs. The receptors originated from a human donor with narcolepsy.

The chain recombines TRBV5-4 with TRBJ2-6; D may be TRBD2 (6 bases). The CDR3 covers 13 residues. From germline, CDR1 is SGHNT and CDR2 YYREEE (reference sequence). Trimming took off 3 bases at V and 6 bases at J, with 7 bases between the two ends. The CDR3 sequence: CASSSGEANVLTF. In DNA form, the CDR3 reads TGTGCCAGCAGCTCGGGGGAGGCCAACGTCCTGACTTTC. The variable domain in full, completed from reference TRBV5-4 and TRBJ2-6, reads ETGVTQSPTHLIKTRGQQVTLRCSSQSGHNTVSWYQQALGQGPQFIFQYYREEENGRGNFPPRFSGLQFPNYSSELNVNALELDDSALYLCASSSGEANVLTFGAGSRLTVL.

The J gene is TRBJ1-1, the V gene TRBV30; no reliable D call. CDR3 length equals 12 residues. The V and J ends lost 4 bases and 1 base respectively, with 7 bases between them. Germline V lookup: CDR1 GTSNPN, CDR2 SVGIG (reference sequence). CDR3 coding DNA: TGTGCCTGGATAAGGGAGAACACTGAAGCTTTCTTT. Amino acids: CAWIRENTEAFF.

This sequence joins TRBV9 and TRBJ2-5; D remains unclear. The CDR3 is 14 residues long. Trimming removed 0 bases at V and 2 bases at J, with 8 bases between. Germline V gene lookup returns CDR1 SGDLS and CDR2 YYNGEE. The CDR3 coding sequence is TGTGCCAGCAGCGTAGGTCTTGGTCAAGAGACCCAGTACTTC. Translating it yields CASSVGLGQETQYF. Combining the CDR3 with reference TRBV9 and TRBJ2-5 gives the whole variable domain DSGVTQTPKHLITATGQRVTLRCSPRSGDLSVYWYQQSLDQGLQFLIQYYNGEERAKGNILERFSAQQFPDLHSELNLSSLELGDSALYFCASSVGLGQETQYFGPGTRLLVL.

The chain links TRBV5-8 to TRBJ2-1, with D unresolved. Trimming cost V 0 bases and J 9 bases, with 13 bases left between them. This CDR3 is 14 amino acids long. Germline values: CDR1 SGHTS, CDR2 YDEGEE. The CDR3 DNA sequence: TGTGCCAGCAGCTTGGGGACGGCCCCCTTTGAGCAGTTCTTC. Its translation: CASSLGTAPFEQFF.

The genes are TRBV28 and TRBJ1-5; 9 bases fit TRBD1. This CDR3 region has 18 residues. Trimming at V came to 5 bases and at J to 5 bases, leaving 16 bases not matched to a gene. Per germline, CDR1 MDHEN and CDR2 SYDVKM. The CDR3 DNA reads as TGTGCCAGCAGTATGAAAAGGAACAGGGGGCTAAAGGATCAGCCCCAGCATTTT. The encoded protein is CASSMKRNRGLKDQPQHF.

This sequence joins TRBV5-1 and TRBJ1-1; D call uncertain. CDR3 length equals 14 residues. In germline, CDR1 is SGHRS, CDR2 YFSETQ. The V end lost 2 bases, the J end lost 4 bases, and 12 bases lay between the germline ends. CDR3 amino acids: CASSFNSEGTEAFF. The CDR3 DNA is TGCGCCAGCAGCTTTAATAGCGAGGGCACTGAAGCTTTCTTT. Full variable domain (remainder filled in from reference TRBV5-1 and TRBJ1-1): KAGVTQTPRYLIKTRGQQVTLSCSPISGHRSVSWYQQTPGQGLQFLFEYFSETQRNKGNFPGRFSGRQFSNSRSEMNVSTLELGDSALYLCASSFNSEGTEAFFGQGTRLTVV.

The chain recombines TRBV5-1 with TRBJ1-3; 9 bases match TRBD1. In germline, CDR1 is SGHRS, CDR2 YFSETQ. V lost 4 bases and J lost 2; bases outside the gene matches: 7. CDR3 size: 16 residues. CDR3 sequence: CASSPRTGEAGNTIYF. CDR3 nucleotide sequence: TGCGCCAGCAGCCCACGGACAGGGGAAGCTGGAAACACCATATATTTT.

The chain recombines TRBV6-1 with TRBJ2-3; D perhaps matches TRBD2 (6 bases). V shed 7 bases and J shed 8 bases, with 19 bases lying between them. The CDR3 covers 14 residues. Per germline, CDR1 MNHNS and CDR2 SASEGT. The CDR3 nucleotides are TGTGCCAGCACCGATGGACTTTTCGGGGGTACGCAGTATTTT. As protein: CASTDGLFGGTQYF.

The chain joins TRBV18 to TRBJ2-1; TRBD1 matches at 7 bases. Trimming took 4 bases from V and 5 from J; bases not matched to a gene: 11. Germline CDR1 reads KGHSH; CDR2 reads LQKENI. The CDR3 is made up of 16 amino acids. The CDR3 protein is CASSRTSGTENNEQFF. The CDR3 DNA follows: TGTGCCAGCTCACGTACCTCCGGGACAGAAAACAATGAGCAGTTCTTC.

The gene calls are TRBV2 and TRBJ2-1; 7 bases match TRBD1. J gave up 6 bases and V 6 bases, and 5 bases lay outside the gene matches. Germline values: CDR1 SNHLY, CDR2 FYNNEI. The CDR3 runs 13 residues. This CDR3 reads CASSEQGFNEQFF. Here the CDR3 DNA reads TGTGCCAGCAGCGAACAGGGGTTCAATGAGCAGTTCTTC.

In DNA, the CDR3 is TGCGCCAGCAGCTTGGAAGAGGGTTTCATGGATGAGCAGTTCTTC. Protein product: CASSLEEGFMDEQFF. This chain uses TRBV5-1 with TRBJ2-1; TRBD2 is a possible D gene (5 bases). V was shortened by 0 bases and J by 8 bases, with 15 bases between the two germline ends. CDR3 length: 15 amino acids. Germline CDR1 SGHRS, CDR2 YFSETQ.

The V and J genes are TRBV7-9 and TRBJ2-1, with 7 bases lining up with TRBD2. V lost 0 bases and J lost 7; bases outside the gene matches: 6. This CDR3 has 15 residues. The germline V gene has CDR1 SEHNR and CDR2 FQNEAQ (reference sequence). Here the CDR3 reads CASSLAVRGKNEQFF. CDR3 DNA sequence: TGTGCCAGCAGCTTAGCGGTGCGGGGGAAGAATGAGCAGTTCTTC.

The rearrangement links TRBV28 to TRBJ2-2; weak D call: TRBD1 (5 bases). CDR3 length: 16 amino acids. The V gene lost 1 base and the J gene lost 7 bases, with 16 bases spanning the gap. The V gene's germline CDR1 is MDHEN and CDR2 SYDVKM. The DNA for the CDR3 is TGTGCCAGCAGTTTATTTGTAGGGCAGGGCGGCGGGGAGCTGTTTTTT. Translation: CASSLFVGQGGGELFF.